The 2 T cell receptor beta chains below come from one sample, sequenced in a study of T cell responses to AZD1222 COVID-19 vaccine. Profiled with immunoSEQ multiplex PCR; TCRdb holds only in-frame clones, not every one. The table records 110,000 to 150,000 clones, 85% to 90% of them present only once. The sample in question was peripheral blood, obtained on day 0 of AZD1222 vaccination. The source is an adult in good health.

The genes are TRBV3-1 (or the pseudogene TRBV3-2) and TRBJ2-5; D possibly matches TRBD1 or TRBD2 (5 bases each). The CDR3 covers 18 residues. Trimming removed 0 bases from V and 4 bases from J, with 21 bases in between. The germline V gene encodes CDR1 LGHDT and CDR2 YNNKEL (reference sequence). The CDR3: CASSQDGLPNSRGETQYF. DNA of the CDR3: TGTGCCAGCAGCCAAGATGGGCTACCTAATTCGAGGGGAGAGACCCAGTACTTC.

The gene calls are TRBV29-1 and TRBJ2-7; D remains unclear. The length of the CDR3 is 14 residues. The V and J ends lost 6 bases and 3 bases respectively, with 18 bases between them. Germline V gene sequence: CDR1 SQVTM, CDR2 ANQGSEA. The DNA of the CDR3 is TGCAGCGTACAGTTTGGACCCCACGGCTACGAGCAGTACTTC. This translates into CSVQFGPHGYEQYF.